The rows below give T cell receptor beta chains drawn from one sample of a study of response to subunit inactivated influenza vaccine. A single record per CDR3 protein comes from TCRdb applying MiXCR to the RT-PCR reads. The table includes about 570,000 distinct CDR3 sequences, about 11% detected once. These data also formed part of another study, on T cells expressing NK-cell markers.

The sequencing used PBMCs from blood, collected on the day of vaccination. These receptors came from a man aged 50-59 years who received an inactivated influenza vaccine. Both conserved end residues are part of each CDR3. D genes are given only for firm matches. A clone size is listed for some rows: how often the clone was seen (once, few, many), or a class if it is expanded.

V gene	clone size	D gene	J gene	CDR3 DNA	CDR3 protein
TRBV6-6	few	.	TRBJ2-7	TGTGCCAGCAGCATCACCCGGGGTGAGCAGTACTTC	CASSITRGEQYF
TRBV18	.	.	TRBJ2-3	TGTGCCAGCTCACCAGCAGGGCCCACAGATACGCAGTATTTT	CASSPAGPTDTQYF
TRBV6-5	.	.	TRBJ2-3	TGTGCCAGCAGTTACTCTGGCTCCCTTGTGGATACGCAGTATTTT	CASSYSGSLVDTQYF
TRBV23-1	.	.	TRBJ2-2	TGCGCCAGCAGAACCGGGGAGCTGTTTTTT	CASRTGELFF
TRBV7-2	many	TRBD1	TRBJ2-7	TGTGCCAGCAGCCATGGGACAGGAGCCTACGAGCAGTACTTC	CASSHGTGAYEQYF
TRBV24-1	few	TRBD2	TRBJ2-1	TGTGCCACCAGTGGCCTAGCGGGAGGGACCGCCTACAATGAGCAGTTCTTC	CATSGLAGGTAYNEQFF
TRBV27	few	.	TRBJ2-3	TGTGCCAGCAGTTTATTACACGGGAGCACAGATACGCAGTATTTT	CASSLLHGSTDTQYF
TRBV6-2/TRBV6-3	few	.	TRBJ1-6	TGTGCCAGCAGGGTCTCCAATTCACCCCTCCACTTT	CASRVSNSPLHF
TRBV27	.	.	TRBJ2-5	TGTGCCAGCAAGGGGGGGCCGGACCAAGAGACCCAGTACTTC	CASKGGPDQETQYF
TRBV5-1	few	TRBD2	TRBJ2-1	TGCGCCAGCAGCTTGGGCGGACTAGCGGGACCGTACAATGAGCAGTTCTTC	CASSLGGLAGPYNEQFF
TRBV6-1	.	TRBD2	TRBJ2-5	TGTGCCAGCAGTGAAGGGCCTAGCGGGGGCAACCAAGAGACCCAGTACTTC	CASSEGPSGGNQETQYF
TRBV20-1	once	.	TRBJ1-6	TGCAGTGCTAGAGGGGGTGAGGTTTCACCCCTCCACTTT	CSARGGEVSPLHF
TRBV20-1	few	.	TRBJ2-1	TGCAGTGCTACCGACGAAAGCTCCTACAATGAGCAGTTCTTC	CSATDESSYNEQFF
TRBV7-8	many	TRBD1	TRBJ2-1	TGTGCCAGCAGCTACCGGGACAGGGGGAATGAGCAGTTCTTC	CASSYRDRGNEQFF
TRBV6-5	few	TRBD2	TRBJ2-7	TGTGCCAGCAGTTACCGCGGGGGGGAGCGGGGAACCTACGAGCAGTACTTC	CASSYRGGERGTYEQYF
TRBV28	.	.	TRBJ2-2	TGTGCCAGCAGTTTGTGGCGGAAGAACACCGGGGAGCTGTTTTTT	CASSLWRKNTGELFF
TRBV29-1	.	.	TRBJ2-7	TGCAGCGTTGGGTCCTACGAGCAGTACTTC	CSVGSYEQYF